This T cell receptor (beta chain) comes out of a study of spatial heterogeneity in lung cancer. Study-level findings and limits: It was found that expanded intratumoral alpha and beta TCR counts tracked tumor mutation counts.

Time point defined: sample taken at primary tumor resection. Using its own MiXCR run on the 5' RACE reads, TCRdb lists one record per CDR3 protein. This table has 9,000 to 13,000 distinct CDR3 sequences, about 7.4% appearing once. This clonotype showed up many times. Its antigen is still unknown. This CDR3 has 16 residues. Trimming pared 0 bases from V and 4 bases from J, leaving 12 bases between. The specimen was lung tumor tissue, collected at surgery. The chain employs TRBV12-3 or TRBV12-4 and TRBJ2-2; possibly TRBD1 or TRBD2 for D (5 bases each). The clonotype originates from a female donor with early-stage non-small cell lung cancer. Written as DNA, the CDR3 is TGTGCCAGCAGTTTAGCGCTGAGTGGGGGCACCGGGGAGCTGTTTTTT. Translation gives CASSLALSGGTGELFF.